This passage covers 20 T cell receptor beta chains from one sample sequenced in a study of T cells in Graves' hyperthyroidism and ophthalmopathy. Amplified TCR beta CDR3 regions derived from RNA transcripts. RT-PCR in the first round (using the HTBI primer set) targeted the TCR CDR3. TCRdb used MiXCR to reprocess the multiplex PCR reads, holding one entry per CDR3 protein. This sample has roughly 700,000 distinct CDR3 sequences, with around 15% found just once. Specimen: blood. The receptors were gathered from a woman between 18 and 29 years old with Graves' hyperthyroidism.

This clonotype was counted a few times. This sequence joins TRBV20-1 and TRBJ2-7; TRBD2 aligns across 7 bases. V was clipped by 2 bases and J by 4 bases; unmatched bases: 20. Germline V CDR1 and CDR2: DFQATT, SNEGSKA (reference sequence). There are 18 residues in the CDR3. The CDR3 nucleotides read TGCAGTGCTAGAAATCATCGGGCGGAGCGGGATGAGGGTTACGAGCAGTACTTC. Residues: CSARNHRAERDEGYEQYF.

The chain recombines TRBV6-2 or TRBV6-3 with TRBJ1-5; D is undetermined. Germline lookup yields CDR1 MNHEY and CDR2 SVGEGT. Trimming stripped 6 bases from V and 7 bases from J, with 10 bases between. The CDR3 is 12 residues long. CDR3 in amino acids: CASRTARQPQHF. CDR3 bases: TGTGCCAGCAGGACTGCGAGGCAGCCCCAGCATTTT.

This clonotype was found once. This chain links TRBV4-1 with TRBJ2-1, with TRBD1 as a possible D gene (6 bases). This CDR3 has 16 residues. With 6 bases removed from V and 0 bases from J, the gap between germline ends came to 15 bases. Germline CDR1 is MGHRA and CDR2 is YSYEKL. The CDR3 loop reads CASSSRRQDSYNEQFF. The DNA for the CDR3 is TGCGCCAGCAGTTCCCGTAGACAGGACTCCTACAATGAGCAGTTCTTC.

The J gene is TRBJ2-3, the V gene TRBV20-1; D ambiguous. This CDR3 region has 12 residues. The germline V gene encodes CDR1 DFQATT and CDR2 SNEGSKA (reference sequence). V shed 2 bases and J shed 4 bases, with 7 bases lying between them. The CDR3 region has the DNA TGCAGTGCTAGACTGTCTTCAGATACGCAGTATTTT. It is translated as CSARLSSDTQYF.

This clonotype showed up just a few times. The chain has TRBV3-1 and TRBJ2-1; D call uncertain. Germline CDR1 and CDR2: LGHDT and YNNKEL (reference sequence). The CDR3 has 16 amino acids. The V and J ends lost 5 bases and 0 bases respectively, with 14 bases between them. DNA of the CDR3: TGTGCCAGCAGCGCTCCAACTCCCGGCTCCTACAATGAGCAGTTCTTC. Translated, it gives CASSAPTPGSYNEQFF.

This clonotype was detected ten times or more. CDR3 sequence: CSAQARTSGYYNEQFF. The CDR3 bases are TGCAGTGCCCAGGCGCGGACTAGCGGCTACTACAATGAGCAGTTCTTC. V is TRBV20-1 and J is TRBJ2-1; TRBD2 agrees at 10 bases. V was pared by 6 bases and J by 3 bases, with 11 bases of the junction left unmatched. The germline CDR1 and CDR2 sequences are DFQATT and SNEGSKA (reference sequence). This CDR3 contains 16 residues.

The chain uses TRBV7-9 and TRBJ1-4; D not certain. V lost 5 bases and J 4 bases, leaving 20 bases between the germline ends. CDR1 is SEHNR and CDR2 is FQNEAQ in the germline V gene (reference sequence). There are 17 residues in the CDR3. As DNA, the CDR3 is TGTGCCAGCAGCCCCCCAATCCGAAAAACCTTTAATGAAAAACTGTTTTTT. As protein: CASSPPIRKTFNEKLFF.

In this sample, this clonotype turned up many times. This rearrangement joins TRBV2 to TRBJ2-7; 10 nucleotides match TRBD2. CDR3 length: 15 residues. CDR1 and CDR2 from the germline V gene are SNHLY and FYNNEI. J lost 8 bases, V lost 11 bases, and 18 bases had no gene match. The CDR3 spells CASVPIAGGGNQQYF. DNA of the CDR3: TGTGCCTCCGTCCCAATAGCGGGAGGCGGAAACCAGCAGTACTTC.

Only a few counts were recorded for this clonotype. The chain couples TRBV30 to TRBJ1-6, with 7 nucleotides matching TRBD1. The germline CDR1 and CDR2 sequences are GTSNPN and SVGIG (reference sequence). V shed 4 bases, J shed 4 bases, and the junction held 7 bases outside the gene matches. This CDR3 region has 15 residues. CDR3 region: CAWIGTGAYNSPLHF. The CDR3 nucleotides read TGTGCCTGGATTGGAACAGGGGCGTATAATTCACCCCTCCACTTT.

The chain is built from TRBV6-6 and TRBJ2-7; no definite D call. Germline values: CDR1 MNHNY, CDR2 SVGAGI (reference sequence). The CDR3 runs to 15 residues. V was trimmed by 0 bases and J by 4 bases, leaving 13 bases between them. The CDR3 sequence: CASSYSPRRYYEQYF. The DNA of the CDR3 is TGTGCCAGCAGTTACTCCCCACGGAGATATTACGAGCAGTACTTC.

This clonotype was found many times. This chain connects TRBV18 to TRBJ1-2; D is undetermined. CDR3 length equals 15 residues. Trimming shortened V by 2 bases and J by 8 bases, and 18 bases separated the two germline ends. Per germline, CDR1 KGHSH and CDR2 LQKENI. This CDR3 reads CASSPGHGLGAGYTF. CDR3 in DNA: TGTGCCAGCTCACCAGGGCACGGCCTGGGAGCCGGCTACACCTTC.

Many counts were recorded for this clonotype. The chain recombines TRBV24-1 with TRBJ2-5; the D gene is possibly TRBD1 (6 bases). Germline assignment: CDR1 KGHDR and CDR2 SFDVKD. CDR3 length: 13 amino acids. V was shortened by 9 bases and J by 1 base, with 11 bases between the two germline ends. CDR3: CATGHRVQETQYF. The CDR3 DNA follows: TGTGCCACCGGACACAGGGTCCAAGAGACCCAGTACTTC.

This clonotype was counted a few times. J is TRBJ1-5 and V is TRBV7-2; no clear D. CDR1 is SGHTA and CDR2 is FQGNSA in the germline V gene. This CDR3 spans 15 amino acids. Trimming shortened V by 1 base and J by 0 bases, and 7 bases separated the two germline ends. The CDR3 protein is CASSLVPYSNQPQHF. DNA of the CDR3: TGTGCCAGCAGCTTAGTACCCTATAGCAATCAGCCCCAGCATTTT.

This clonotype was seen repeatedly, ten times or more. The chain combines TRBV6-2 or TRBV6-3 with TRBJ2-3; TRBD2 is a possible D gene (5 bases). V lost 5 bases, J lost 3 bases, and 18 bases lay in between. Germline CDR1 is MNHEY and CDR2 is SVGEGT. This CDR3 has 16 residues. Here the CDR3 reads CASSRSDALGTDTQYF. The CDR3 DNA follows: TGTGCCAGCAGTCGGTCAGACGCACTAGGTACAGATACGCAGTATTTT.

This rearrangement joins TRBV27 to TRBJ2-7, with 13 bases that match TRBD2. The CDR3 is 18 amino acids. Germline CDR1 reads MNHEY; CDR2 reads SMNVEV (reference sequence). V gave up 6 bases and J gave up 5 bases; unmatched junction bases: 16. CDR3 coding DNA: TGTGCCAGCAGCCTAAGGCCCCGGACTAGCGGGAGTTGGCACGAGCAGTACTTC. It encodes CASSLRPRTSGSWHEQYF.

This clonotype was detected many times. The J gene is TRBJ2-1, the V gene TRBV24-1; 12 nucleotides match TRBD2. The CDR3 contains 16 residues. V gave up 5 bases and J gave up 2 bases; unmatched junction bases: 3. Per germline, CDR1 KGHDR and CDR2 SFDVKD. This CDR3 reads CATSAPSGRAYNEQFF. The CDR3 coding sequence is TGTGCCACCAGTGCTCCTAGCGGGAGGGCCTACAATGAGCAGTTCTTC.

The rearrangement joins TRBV30 to TRBJ2-1; D possibly corresponds to TRBD1 (7 bases). CDR1 GTSNPN and CDR2 SVGIG come from the germline V gene (reference sequence). V dropped 0 bases and J dropped 9 bases, with 24 bases sitting between them. This CDR3 is 17 amino acids long. CDR3 coding DNA: TGTGCCTGGAGTGTAGTTGGGCGGAGGGGGCGGGCTCGTGAGCAGTTCTTC. This sequence encodes CAWSVVGRRGRAREQFF.

Ten or more counts support this clonotype. The chain couples TRBV28 to TRBJ2-3, with no clear D. Trimming pared 11 bases from V and 0 bases from J, leaving 12 bases between. There are 13 residues in the CDR3. CDR1 and CDR2 (germline): MDHEN, SYDVKM. CDR3 DNA sequence: TGTGCCTTGGGTAGCACTAGCACAGATACGCAGTATTTT. Its translation is CALGSTSTDTQYF. Based on the CDR3 plus reference TRBV28 and TRBJ2-3, the full variable domain is DVKVTQSSRYLVKRTGEKVFLECVQDMDHENMFWYRQDPGLGLRLIYFSYDVKMKEKGDIPEGYSVSREKKERFSLILESASTNQTSMYLCALGSTSTDTQYFGPGTRLTVL.

Many counts were recorded for this clonotype. The V gene is TRBV28, the J gene TRBJ2-1; D possibly corresponds to TRBD2 (6 bases). Trimming left V 5 bases short and J 4 bases short, with 12 bases between. Germline V CDR1 and CDR2: MDHEN, SYDVKM. The CDR3 contains 14 residues. CDR3 amino acids: CASSPPRGYNEQFF. Written as DNA, the CDR3 is TGTGCCAGCAGTCCGCCGCGGGGTTACAATGAGCAGTTCTTC. Drawing the rest from reference TRBV28 and TRBJ2-1, the complete variable domain is DVKVTQSSRYLVKRTGEKVFLECVQDMDHENMFWYRQDPGLGLRLIYFSYDVKMKEKGDIPEGYSVSREKKERFSLILESASTNQTSMYLCASSPPRGYNEQFFGPGTRLTVL.

CDR3 protein: CSARDPPGNVEQFF. The CDR3 DNA sequence: TGCAGTGCTAGAGACCCCCCAGGGAACGTTGAGCAGTTCTTC. V gene TRBV20-1 combines with J gene TRBJ2-1; weak D call: TRBD1 (5 bases). The germline CDR1 and CDR2 sequences are DFQATT and SNEGSKA (reference sequence). This CDR3 is built from 14 residues. V was cut by 0 bases and J by 9 bases, with 15 bases left in between.